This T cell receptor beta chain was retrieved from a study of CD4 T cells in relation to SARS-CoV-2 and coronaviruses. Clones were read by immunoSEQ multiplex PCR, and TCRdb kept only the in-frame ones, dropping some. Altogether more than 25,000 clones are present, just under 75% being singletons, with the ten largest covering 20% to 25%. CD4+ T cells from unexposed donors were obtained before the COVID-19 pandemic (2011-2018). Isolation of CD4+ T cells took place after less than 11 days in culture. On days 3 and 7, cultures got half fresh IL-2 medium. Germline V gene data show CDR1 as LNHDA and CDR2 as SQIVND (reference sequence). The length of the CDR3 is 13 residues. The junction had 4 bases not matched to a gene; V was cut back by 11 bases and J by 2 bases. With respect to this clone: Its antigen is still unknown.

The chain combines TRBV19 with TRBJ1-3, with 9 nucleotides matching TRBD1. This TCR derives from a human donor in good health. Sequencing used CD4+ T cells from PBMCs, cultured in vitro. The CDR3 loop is CAGGDRAGNTIYF. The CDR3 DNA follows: TGTGCCGGGGGGGACAGGGCTGGAAACACCATATATTTT.